This T cell receptor beta chain was profiled in a study of cytomegalovirus exposure and HLA in healthy donors. Study-wide results and caveats: Across donors, most TCRs were seen rarely, yet some public ones were widespread. Sequence variants that were highly shared formed a cluster that was likely a sequencing artifact. Compared with the approximately 700-donor mean, an Asian-associated ancestry cluster reportedly had fewer N-insertions, according to a later analysis.

The PCR used 60 Vbeta and 13 Jbeta primers. Using immunoSEQ multiplex PCR, the repertoire was profiled, and TCRdb retains in-frame clones only, with some absent. The sample holds around 200,000 clones, 80% seen once. The CDR3 length is 15 residues. Trimming stripped 1 base from V and 7 bases from J, with 16 bases between. CDR1 LGHNA and CDR2 YSLEER come from the germline V gene. Comments on this clone: The antigen remains undetermined.

The sample was PBMCs. The receptor was derived from a boy aged 10-17 years in good health and CMV-seronegative. The chain uses TRBV4-3 and TRBJ1-2; D call uncertain. The CDR3 nucleotides read TGCGCCAGCAGCCAAGTTGGGAGGGTCCGGGGTGGCTACACCTTC. Amino acids: CASSQVGRVRGGYTF.